The clone carrying this T cell receptor (beta chain) appeared many times. Its target is not known. V shed 0 bases and J shed 3 bases, with 13 bases lying between them. Germline values: CDR1 SGHRS, CDR2 YFSETQ. The CDR3 runs to 15 residues. Arm-PCR of CDR3 regions and iRepertoire HTBI primers were used to build TCR beta libraries. TCRdb re-derived calls from the multiplex PCR reads in MiXCR, one entry per CDR3 protein. The repertoire holds around 320,000 distinct CDR3 sequences, with roughly a sixth as singletons. The data derive from a study of regulatory T cells in long-lasting Graves disease. Study background: For a period under 3 months, newly diagnosed Graves' patients had taken antithyroid drugs.

Study-level results: Lower TCR diversity characterized persistent Graves' patients relative to newly diagnosed patients. Small numbers of samples may have cut accuracy.

The sample's time point: newly diagnosed GD, antithyroid drugs for less than 3 months. Generation of the TCR library employed RNA extracted from PBMCs. Patients all came to the study from an endocrinology department in Xi'an, China. The same data also went into a second study, on T cells in Graves' hyperthyroidism and ophthalmopathy.

The chain has TRBV5-1 and TRBJ2-7; possible D gene TRBD2, 5 bases. The specimen was peripheral blood mononuclear cells (PBMCs), collected at new diagnosis, from a patient treated with antithyroid drugs. The source of this sequence is a man between 40 and 49 years old with Graves disease. The CDR3 loop is CASSLGFGGNYEQYF. CDR3 bases: TGCGCCAGCAGCTTGGGGTTTGGAGGAAACTACGAGCAGTACTTC.